A selection of T cell receptor beta chains follows, all from one sample in a study of cytomegalovirus exposure and HLA in healthy donors. The table came from immunoSEQ multiplex PCR; TCRdb's copy has only in-frame clones and leaves some out. The repertoire includes 75,000 to 100,000 clones, approximately 74% of them detected once, and approximately 1.8% sits in the top ten. The sequencing input was PBMCs. The source of these receptors is a male donor in good health and CMV-seronegative. CDR3s leave out the opening cysteine and the closing phenylalanine or tryptophan.

j_gene	len	v_gene	CDR3aa
TRBJ1-1	16	TRBV6-1	ASSARTGTVSGGTEAF
TRBJ2-7	12	TRBV27	ASSPTRLSYEQY
TRBJ1-1	14	TRBV5-4	ASSPGDRGSWAEAF
TRBJ1-2	11	TRBV28	ASTGRGGYGYT
TRBJ2-6	15	TRBV28	ASSSPGTAAGANVLT
TRBJ2-1	14	TRBV4-2	ASSQPLAGGYNEQF
TRBJ2-5	14	TRBV7-2	ASSRGSGRRGETQY
TRBJ2-3	12	TRBV11-2	ASSLGLGTDTQY
TRBJ1-1	10	TRBV29-1	SVELGAREAF
TRBJ2-7	14	TRBV28	ASRGPGGQGFGEQY
TRBJ1-1	14	TRBV13	ASSVTGKGVGTEAF
-	12	TRBV7-3	ASSSTAGAHEQY
TRBJ2-3	11	TRBV5-6	ASNRGYTDTQY
TRBJ2-7	11	TRBV4-1	ASSQLNSCEQY
TRBJ2-7	9	TRBV7-9	ASRYGDEQY
TRBJ1-5	13	TRBV28	ASSGGLRLNQPQH
TRBJ2-7	12	TRBV11-2	ASSLVGGYYEQY
TRBJ1-5	12	TRBV2	ASKTRVSEQPQH
TRBJ1-5	12	TRBV19	ASSISGASQPQH
TRBJ1-2	12	TRBV5-8	ASSLMDRVYGYT
TRBJ1-2	11	TRBV5-1	ASSLNGGDGYT
TRBJ1-1	10	TRBV28	ASRSRDTEAF
TRBJ1-2	11	TRBV6-5	ASSSGEDYGYT
TRBJ2-2	12	TRBV6-5	ASSYDRNTGELF
TRBJ2-7	12	TRBV30	AWSVSQLAIEQY
TRBJ2-6	17	TRBV9	ASSLQPGQASSGANVLT
TRBJ2-5	12	TRBV5-1	ASSFLGAGETQY
TRBJ2-1	11	TRBV25-1	ASSLTSGREQF
TRBJ2-7	11	TRBV6-6	ASSYEAYYEQY
TRBJ2-2	14	TRBV7-6	ASSSRLAGHTGELF
TRBJ2-5	12	TRBV7-2	ASSLVSDYPIQY
TRBJ1-2	14	TRBV28	ASTSGKIDTNYGYT
TRBJ2-1	14	TRBV4-3	ASSRPLAGHYNEQF
TRBJ2-1	14	TRBV4-1	VSTKTGLAGANEQF
TRBJ1-5	11	TRBV6-5	ASGGTGDQPQH
TRBJ2-3	13	TRBV29-1	SVEPGTGSTDTQY
TRBJ2-2	13	TRBV5-1	ASSHRTGGTGELF
TRBJ2-7	13	TRBV6-5	ASSRTSGRLYEQY
TRBJ1-1	12	TRBV28	ASRLDRVRGEAF
TRBJ2-5	12	TRBV6-4	ASSDSAGGETQY
TRBJ1-5	13	TRBV27	ASSAGTGSNQPQH